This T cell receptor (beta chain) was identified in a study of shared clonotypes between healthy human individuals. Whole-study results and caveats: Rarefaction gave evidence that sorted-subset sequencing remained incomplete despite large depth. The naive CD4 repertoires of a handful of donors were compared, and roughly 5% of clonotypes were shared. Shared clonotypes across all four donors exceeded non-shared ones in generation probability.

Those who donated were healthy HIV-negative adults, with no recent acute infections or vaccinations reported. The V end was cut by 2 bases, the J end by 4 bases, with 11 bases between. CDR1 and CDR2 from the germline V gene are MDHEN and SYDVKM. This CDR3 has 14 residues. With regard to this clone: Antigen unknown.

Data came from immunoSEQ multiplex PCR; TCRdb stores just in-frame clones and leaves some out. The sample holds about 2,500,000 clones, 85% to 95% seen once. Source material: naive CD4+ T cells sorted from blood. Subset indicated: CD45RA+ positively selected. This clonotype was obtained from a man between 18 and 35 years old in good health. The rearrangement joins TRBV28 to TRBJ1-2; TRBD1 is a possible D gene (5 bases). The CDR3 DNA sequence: TGTGCCAGCAGTTTACGACAGCCTCCCTATGGCTACACCTTC. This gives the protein CASSLRQPPYGYTF.